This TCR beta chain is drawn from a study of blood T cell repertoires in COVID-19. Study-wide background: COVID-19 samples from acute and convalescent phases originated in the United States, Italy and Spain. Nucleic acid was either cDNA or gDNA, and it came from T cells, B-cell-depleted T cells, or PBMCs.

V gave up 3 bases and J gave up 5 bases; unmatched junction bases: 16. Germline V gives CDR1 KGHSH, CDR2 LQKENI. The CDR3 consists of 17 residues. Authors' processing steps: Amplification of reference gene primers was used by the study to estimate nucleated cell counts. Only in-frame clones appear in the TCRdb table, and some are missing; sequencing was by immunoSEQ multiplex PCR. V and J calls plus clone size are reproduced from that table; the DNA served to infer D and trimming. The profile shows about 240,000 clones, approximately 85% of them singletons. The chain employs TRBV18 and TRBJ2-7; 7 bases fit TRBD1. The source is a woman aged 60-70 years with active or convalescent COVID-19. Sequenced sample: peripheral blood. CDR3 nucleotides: TGTGCCAGCTCACCCAACCCCAACCCTTGGACAGGCAACGAGCAGTACTTC. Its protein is CASSPNPNPWTGNEQYF.